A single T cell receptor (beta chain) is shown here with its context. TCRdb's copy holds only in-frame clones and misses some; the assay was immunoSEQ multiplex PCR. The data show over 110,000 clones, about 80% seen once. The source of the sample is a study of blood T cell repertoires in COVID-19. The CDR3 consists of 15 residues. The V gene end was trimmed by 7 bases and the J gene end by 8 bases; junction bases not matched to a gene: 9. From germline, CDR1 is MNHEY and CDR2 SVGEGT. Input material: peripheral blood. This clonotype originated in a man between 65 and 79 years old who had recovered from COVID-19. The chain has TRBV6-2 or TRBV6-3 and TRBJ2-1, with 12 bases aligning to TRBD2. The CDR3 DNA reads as TGTGCCAGCACCCCTAGCGGGAGGGCTACATATGAGCAGTTCTTC. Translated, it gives CASTPSGRATYEQFF.